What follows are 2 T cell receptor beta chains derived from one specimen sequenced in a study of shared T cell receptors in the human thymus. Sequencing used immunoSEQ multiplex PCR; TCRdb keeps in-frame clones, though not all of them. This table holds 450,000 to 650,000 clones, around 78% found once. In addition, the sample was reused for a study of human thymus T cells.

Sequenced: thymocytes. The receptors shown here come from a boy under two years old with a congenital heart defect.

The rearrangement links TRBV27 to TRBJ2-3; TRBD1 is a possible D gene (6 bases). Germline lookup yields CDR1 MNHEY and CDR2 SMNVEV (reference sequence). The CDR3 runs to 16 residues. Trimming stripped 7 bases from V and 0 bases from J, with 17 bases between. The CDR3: CASNSGQFSSTDTQYF. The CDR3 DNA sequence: TGTGCCAGCAACTCTGGACAGTTCTCTAGCACAGATACGCAGTATTTT.

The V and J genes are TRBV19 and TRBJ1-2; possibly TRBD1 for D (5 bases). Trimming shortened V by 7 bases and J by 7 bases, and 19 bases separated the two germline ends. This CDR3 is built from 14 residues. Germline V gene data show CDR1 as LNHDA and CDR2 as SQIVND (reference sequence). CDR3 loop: CASKWGVLPFGYTF. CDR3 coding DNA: TGTGCCAGTAAATGGGGGGTTCTCCCCTTTGGCTACACCTTC.